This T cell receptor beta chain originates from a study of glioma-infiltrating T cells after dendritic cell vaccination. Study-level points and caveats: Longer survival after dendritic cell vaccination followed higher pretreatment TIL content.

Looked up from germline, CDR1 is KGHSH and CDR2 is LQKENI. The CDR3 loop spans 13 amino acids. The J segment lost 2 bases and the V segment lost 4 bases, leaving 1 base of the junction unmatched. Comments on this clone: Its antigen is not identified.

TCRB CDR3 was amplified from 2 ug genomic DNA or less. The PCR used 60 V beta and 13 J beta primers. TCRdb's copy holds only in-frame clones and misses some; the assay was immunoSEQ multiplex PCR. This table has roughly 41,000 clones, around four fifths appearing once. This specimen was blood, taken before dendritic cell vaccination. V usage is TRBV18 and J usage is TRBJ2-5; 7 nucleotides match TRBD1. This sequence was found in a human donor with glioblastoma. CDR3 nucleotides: TGTGCCAGCTCACTGGACAGGCAAGAGACCCAGTACTTC. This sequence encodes CASSLDRQETQYF.